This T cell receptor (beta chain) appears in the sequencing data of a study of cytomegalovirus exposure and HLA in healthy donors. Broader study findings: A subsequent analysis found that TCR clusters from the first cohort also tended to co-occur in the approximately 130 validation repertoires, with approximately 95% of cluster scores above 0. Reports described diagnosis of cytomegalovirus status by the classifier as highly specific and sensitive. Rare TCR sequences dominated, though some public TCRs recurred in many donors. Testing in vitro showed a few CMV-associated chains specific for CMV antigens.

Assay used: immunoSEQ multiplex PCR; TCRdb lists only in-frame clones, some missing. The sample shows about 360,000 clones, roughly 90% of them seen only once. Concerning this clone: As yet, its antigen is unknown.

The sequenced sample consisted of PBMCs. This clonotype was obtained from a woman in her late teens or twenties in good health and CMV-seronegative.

CDR3: CASAWNRGLSDTIYF. The CDR3 DNA reads TGTGCCAGCGCCTGGAACAGGGGGCTAAGCGACACCATATATTTT. The rearrangement joins TRBV6-1 to TRBJ1-3; 9 positions match TRBD1. The trim removed 8 bases at V and 8 bases at J, leaving 13 bases unmatched. Germline CDR1 is MNHNS and CDR2 is SASEGT. The CDR3 runs 15 residues.